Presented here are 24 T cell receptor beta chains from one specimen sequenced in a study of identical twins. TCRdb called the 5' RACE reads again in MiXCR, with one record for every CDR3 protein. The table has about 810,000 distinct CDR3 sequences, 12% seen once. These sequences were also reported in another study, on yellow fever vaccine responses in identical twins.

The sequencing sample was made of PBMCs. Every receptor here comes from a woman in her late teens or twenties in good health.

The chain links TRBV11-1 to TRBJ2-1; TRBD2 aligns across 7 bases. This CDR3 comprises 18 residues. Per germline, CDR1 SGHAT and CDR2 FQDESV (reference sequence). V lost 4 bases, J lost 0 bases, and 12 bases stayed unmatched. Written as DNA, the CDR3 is TGTGCCAGCAGCTGGAATCCCAGCGGGAAAAGCTCCTACAATGAGCAGTTCTTC. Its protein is CASSWNPSGKSSYNEQFF.

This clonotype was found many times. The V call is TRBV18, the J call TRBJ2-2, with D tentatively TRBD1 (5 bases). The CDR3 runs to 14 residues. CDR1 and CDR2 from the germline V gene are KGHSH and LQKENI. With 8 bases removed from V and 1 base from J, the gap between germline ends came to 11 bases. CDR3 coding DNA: TGTGCCAGCAGCCCCCAGGGGAACACCGGGGAGCTGTTTTTT. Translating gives CASSPQGNTGELFF.

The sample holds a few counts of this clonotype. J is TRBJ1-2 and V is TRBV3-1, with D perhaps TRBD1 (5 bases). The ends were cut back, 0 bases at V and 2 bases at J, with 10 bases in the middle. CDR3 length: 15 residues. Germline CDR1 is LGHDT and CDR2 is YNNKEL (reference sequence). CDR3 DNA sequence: TGTGCCAGCAGCCAAGAAGTCCAGGGCAACTATGGCTACACCTTC. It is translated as CASSQEVQGNYGYTF.

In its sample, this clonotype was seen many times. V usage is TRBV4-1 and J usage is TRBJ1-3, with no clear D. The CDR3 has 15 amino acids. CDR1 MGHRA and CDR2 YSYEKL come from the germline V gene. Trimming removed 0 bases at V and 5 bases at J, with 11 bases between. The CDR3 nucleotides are TGCGCCAGCAGCCAAGAGCGAGGGCTCCGAAACACCATATATTTT. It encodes CASSQERGLRNTIYF.

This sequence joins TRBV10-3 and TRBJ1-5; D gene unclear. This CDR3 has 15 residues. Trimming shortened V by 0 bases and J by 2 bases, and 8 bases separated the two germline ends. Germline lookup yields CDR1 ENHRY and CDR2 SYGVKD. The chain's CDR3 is CAISESGQGNQPQHF. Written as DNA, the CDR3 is TGTGCCATCAGTGAGTCGGGTCAGGGCAATCAGCCCCAGCATTTT.

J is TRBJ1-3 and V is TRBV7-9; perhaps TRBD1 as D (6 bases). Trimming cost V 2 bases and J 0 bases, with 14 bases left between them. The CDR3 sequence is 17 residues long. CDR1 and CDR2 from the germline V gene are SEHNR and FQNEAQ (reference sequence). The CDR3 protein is CASSLNGQRVSGNTIYF. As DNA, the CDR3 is TGTGCCAGCAGCTTAAACGGACAGAGGGTCTCTGGAAACACCATATATTTT.

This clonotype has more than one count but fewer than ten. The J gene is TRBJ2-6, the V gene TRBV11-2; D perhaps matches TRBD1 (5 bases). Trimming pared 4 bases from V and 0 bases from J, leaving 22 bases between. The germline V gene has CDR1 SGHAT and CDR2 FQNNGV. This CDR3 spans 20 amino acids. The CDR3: CASSSRVGVSSPSGANVLTF. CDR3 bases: TGTGCCAGCAGCTCCCGGGTAGGGGTTTCCTCTCCCTCTGGGGCCAACGTCCTGACTTTC.

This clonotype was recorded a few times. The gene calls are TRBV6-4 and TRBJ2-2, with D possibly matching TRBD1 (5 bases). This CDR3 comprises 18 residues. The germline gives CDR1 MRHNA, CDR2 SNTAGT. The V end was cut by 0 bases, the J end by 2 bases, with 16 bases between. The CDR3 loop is CASSDSVWAQGNTGELFF. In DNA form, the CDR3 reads TGTGCCAGCAGTGACTCGGTATGGGCTCAGGGAAACACCGGGGAGCTGTTTTTT.

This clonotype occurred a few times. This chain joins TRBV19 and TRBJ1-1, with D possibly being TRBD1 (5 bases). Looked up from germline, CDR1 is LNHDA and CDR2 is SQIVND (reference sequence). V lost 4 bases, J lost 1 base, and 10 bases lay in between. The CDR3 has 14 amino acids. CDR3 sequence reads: CASSTGRENTEAFF. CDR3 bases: TGTGCCAGTAGTACCGGCAGGGAGAACACTGAAGCTTTCTTT.

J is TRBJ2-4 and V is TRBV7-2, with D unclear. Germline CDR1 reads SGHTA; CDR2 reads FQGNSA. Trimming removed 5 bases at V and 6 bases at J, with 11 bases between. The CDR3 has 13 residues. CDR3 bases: TGTGCCAGCAGCCGCATGGGTACAAACATTCAGTACTTC. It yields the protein CASSRMGTNIQYF. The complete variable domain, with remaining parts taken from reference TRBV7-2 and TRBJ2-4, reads GAGVSQSPSNKVTEKGKDVELRCDPISGHTALYWYRQSLGQGLEFLIYFQGNSAPDKSGLPSDRFSAERTGGSVSTLTIQRTQQEDSAVYLCASSRMGTNIQYFGAGTRLSVL.

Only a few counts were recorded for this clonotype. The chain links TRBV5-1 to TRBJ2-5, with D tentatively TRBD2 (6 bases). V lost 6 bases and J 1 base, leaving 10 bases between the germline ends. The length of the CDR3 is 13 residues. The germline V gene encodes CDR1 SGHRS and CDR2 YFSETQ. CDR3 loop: CASKQRAQETQYF. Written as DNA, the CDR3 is TGCGCCAGCAAACAGCGGGCCCAAGAGACCCAGTACTTC.

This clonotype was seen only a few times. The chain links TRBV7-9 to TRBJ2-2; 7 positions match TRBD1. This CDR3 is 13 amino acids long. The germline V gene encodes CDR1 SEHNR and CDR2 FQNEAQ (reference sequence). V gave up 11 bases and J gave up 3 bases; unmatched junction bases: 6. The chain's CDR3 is CAPTQGDTGELFF. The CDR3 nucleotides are TGTGCCCCCACCCAGGGGGACACCGGGGAGCTGTTTTTT.

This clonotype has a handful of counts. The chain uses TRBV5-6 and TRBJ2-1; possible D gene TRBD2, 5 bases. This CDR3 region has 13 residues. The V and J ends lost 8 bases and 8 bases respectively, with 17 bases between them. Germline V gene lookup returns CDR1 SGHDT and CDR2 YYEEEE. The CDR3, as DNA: TGTGCCAGTACTATAGCGCGTCAGGATGAGCAGTTCTTC. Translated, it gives CASTIARQDEQFF.

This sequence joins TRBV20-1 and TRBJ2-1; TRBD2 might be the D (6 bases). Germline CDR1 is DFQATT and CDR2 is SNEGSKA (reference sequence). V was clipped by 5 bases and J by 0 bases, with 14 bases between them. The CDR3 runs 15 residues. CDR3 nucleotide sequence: TGCAGTGCTGGACAAGCGGGCAGCTCCTACAATGAGCAGTTCTTC. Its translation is CSAGQAGSSYNEQFF.

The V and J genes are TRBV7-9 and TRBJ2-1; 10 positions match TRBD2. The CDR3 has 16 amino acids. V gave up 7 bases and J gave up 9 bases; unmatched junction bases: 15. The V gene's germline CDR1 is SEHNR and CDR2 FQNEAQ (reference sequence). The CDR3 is CASIVPRTSGMGEQFF. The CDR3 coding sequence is TGTGCCAGCATTGTCCCCCGGACTAGCGGAATGGGTGAGCAGTTCTTC.

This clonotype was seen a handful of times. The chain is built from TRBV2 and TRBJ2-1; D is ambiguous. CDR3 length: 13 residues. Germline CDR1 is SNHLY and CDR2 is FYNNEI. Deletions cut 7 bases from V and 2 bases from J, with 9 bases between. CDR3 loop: CASKGNTYNEQFF. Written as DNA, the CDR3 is TGTGCCAGCAAAGGGAACACCTACAATGAGCAGTTCTTC.

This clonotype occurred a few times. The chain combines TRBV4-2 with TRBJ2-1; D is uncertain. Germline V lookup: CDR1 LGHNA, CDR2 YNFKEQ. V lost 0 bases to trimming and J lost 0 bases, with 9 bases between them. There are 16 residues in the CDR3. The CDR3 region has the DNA TGTGCCAGCAGCCAAGATATCGTGTCCTCCTACAATGAGCAGTTCTTC. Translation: CASSQDIVSSYNEQFF.

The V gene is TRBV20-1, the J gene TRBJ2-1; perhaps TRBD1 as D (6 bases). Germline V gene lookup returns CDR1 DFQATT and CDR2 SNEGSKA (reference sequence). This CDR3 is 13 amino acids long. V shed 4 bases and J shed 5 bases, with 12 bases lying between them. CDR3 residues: CSATGQPNNEQFF. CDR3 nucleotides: TGCAGTGCTACTGGACAGCCGAACAATGAGCAGTTCTTC.

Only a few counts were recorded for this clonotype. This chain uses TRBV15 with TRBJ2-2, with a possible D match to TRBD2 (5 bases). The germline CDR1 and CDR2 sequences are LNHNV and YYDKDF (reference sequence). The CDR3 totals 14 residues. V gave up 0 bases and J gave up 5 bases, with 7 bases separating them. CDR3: CATSRERATGELFF. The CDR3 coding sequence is TGTGCCACCAGCAGAGAGAGGGCTACCGGGGAGCTGTTTTTT. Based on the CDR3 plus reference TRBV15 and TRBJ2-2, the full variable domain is DAMVIQNPRYQVTQFGKPVTLSCSQTLNHNVMYWYQQKSSQAPKLLFHYYDKDFNNEADTPDNFQSRRPNTSFCFLDIRSPGLGDTAMYLCATSRERATGELFFGEGSRLTVL.

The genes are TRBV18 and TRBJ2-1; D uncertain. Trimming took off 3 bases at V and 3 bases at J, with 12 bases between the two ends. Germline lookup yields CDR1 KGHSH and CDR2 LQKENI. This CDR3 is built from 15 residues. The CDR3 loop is CASSPIFTDYNEQFF. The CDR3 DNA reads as TGTGCCAGCTCACCCATTTTTACCGACTACAATGAGCAGTTCTTC.

CDR3 amino acids: CASSLEDTGDNEQFF. The CDR3 DNA is TGTGCCAGCAGCTTAGAAGACACGGGGGACAATGAGCAGTTCTTC. The rearrangement uses TRBV13 and TRBJ2-1; D is perhaps TRBD2 (6 bases). The V end lost 1 base, the J end lost 5 bases, and 12 bases lay between the germline ends. The length of the CDR3 is 15 residues. CDR1 is PRHDT and CDR2 is FYEKMQ in the germline V gene (reference sequence).

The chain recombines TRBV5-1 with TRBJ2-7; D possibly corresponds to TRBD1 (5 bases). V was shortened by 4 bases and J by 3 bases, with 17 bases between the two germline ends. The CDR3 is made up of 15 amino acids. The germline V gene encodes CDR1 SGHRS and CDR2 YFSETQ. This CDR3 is CASSTGRQHYYEQYV. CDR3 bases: TGCGCCAGCAGCACAGGACGGCAACACTACTACGAGCAGTACGTC.

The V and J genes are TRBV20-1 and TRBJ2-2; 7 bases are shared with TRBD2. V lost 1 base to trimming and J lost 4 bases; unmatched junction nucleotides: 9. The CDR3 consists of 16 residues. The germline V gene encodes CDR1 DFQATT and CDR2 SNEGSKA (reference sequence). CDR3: CSARANPGLLTGELFF. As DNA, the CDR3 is TGCAGTGCTAGAGCCAACCCGGGACTACTCACCGGGGAGCTGTTTTTT.

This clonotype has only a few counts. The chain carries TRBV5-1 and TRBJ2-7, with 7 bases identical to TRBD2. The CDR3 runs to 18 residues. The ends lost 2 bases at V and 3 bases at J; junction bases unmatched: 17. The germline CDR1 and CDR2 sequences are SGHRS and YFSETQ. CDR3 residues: CASSFRGGEMGRGYEQYF. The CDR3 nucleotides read TGCGCCAGCAGCTTCCGTGGGGGGGAGATGGGAAGAGGCTACGAGCAGTACTTC.